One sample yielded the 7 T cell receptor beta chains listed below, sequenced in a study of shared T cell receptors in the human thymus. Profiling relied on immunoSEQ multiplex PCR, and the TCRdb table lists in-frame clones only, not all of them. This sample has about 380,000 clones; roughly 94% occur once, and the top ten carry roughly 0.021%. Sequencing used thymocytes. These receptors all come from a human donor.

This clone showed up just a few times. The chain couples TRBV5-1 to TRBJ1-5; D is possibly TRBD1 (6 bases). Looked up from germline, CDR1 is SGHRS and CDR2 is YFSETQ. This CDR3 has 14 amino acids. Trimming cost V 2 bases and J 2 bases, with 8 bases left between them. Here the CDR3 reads CASSFKGGNQPQHF. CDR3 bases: TGCGCCAGCAGCTTTAAGGGGGGCAATCAGCCCCAGCATTTT.

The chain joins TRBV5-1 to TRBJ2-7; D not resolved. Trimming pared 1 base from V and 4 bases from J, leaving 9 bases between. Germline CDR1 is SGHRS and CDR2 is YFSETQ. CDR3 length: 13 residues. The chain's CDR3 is CASSLSHNYEQYF. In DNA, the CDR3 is TGCGCCAGCAGCTTGAGCCACAATTACGAGCAGTACTTC.

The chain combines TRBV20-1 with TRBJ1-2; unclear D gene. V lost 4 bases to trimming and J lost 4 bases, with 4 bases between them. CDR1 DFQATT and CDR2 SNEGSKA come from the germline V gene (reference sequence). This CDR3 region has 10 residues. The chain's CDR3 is CSAKGYGYTF. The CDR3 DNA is TGCAGTGCTAAGGGCTATGGCTACACCTTC.

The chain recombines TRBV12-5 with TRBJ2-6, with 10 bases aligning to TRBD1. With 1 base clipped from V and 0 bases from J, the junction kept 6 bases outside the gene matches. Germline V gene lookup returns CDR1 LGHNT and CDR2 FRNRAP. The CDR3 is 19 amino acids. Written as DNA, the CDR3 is TGTGCTAGTGGTTTGGCCAGGACAGGGGGATTCTCTGGGGCCAACGTCCTGACTTTC. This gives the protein CASGLARTGGFSGANVLTF.

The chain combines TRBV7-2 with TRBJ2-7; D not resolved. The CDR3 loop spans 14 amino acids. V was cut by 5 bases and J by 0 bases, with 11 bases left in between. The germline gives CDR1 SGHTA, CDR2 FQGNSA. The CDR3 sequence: CASSPLAGSYEQYF. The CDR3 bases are TGTGCCAGCAGCCCCTTGGCAGGCTCCTACGAGCAGTACTTC.

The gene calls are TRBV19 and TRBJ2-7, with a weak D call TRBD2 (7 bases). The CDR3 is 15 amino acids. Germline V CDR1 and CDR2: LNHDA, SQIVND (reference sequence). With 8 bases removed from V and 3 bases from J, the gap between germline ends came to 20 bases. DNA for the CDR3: TGTGCCAGTTCCTTCAACACAGGGAGGGGCTACGAGCAGTACTTC. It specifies CASSFNTGRGYEQYF.

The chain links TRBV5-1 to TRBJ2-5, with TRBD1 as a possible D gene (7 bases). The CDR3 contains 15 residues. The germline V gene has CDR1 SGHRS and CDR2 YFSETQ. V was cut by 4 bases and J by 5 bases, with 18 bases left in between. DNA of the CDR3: TGCGCCAGCAGCCCGGAAGGGGGCGGGATGGAGACCCAGTACTTC. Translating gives CASSPEGGGMETQYF.